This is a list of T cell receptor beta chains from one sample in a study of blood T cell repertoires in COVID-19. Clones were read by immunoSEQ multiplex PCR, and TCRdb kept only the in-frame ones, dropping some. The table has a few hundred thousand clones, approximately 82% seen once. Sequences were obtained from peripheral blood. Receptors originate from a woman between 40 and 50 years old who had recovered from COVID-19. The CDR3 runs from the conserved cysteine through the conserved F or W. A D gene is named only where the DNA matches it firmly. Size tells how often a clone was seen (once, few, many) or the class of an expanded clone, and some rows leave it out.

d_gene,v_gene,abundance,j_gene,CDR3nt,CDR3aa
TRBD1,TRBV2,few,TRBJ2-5,TGTGCCAGCAGTGAAAGGGCAGGGGGAGAGACCCAGTACTTC,CASSERAGGETQYF
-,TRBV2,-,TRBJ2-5,TGTGCCAGCAGTGAATCCGGTGGGGGGTACCAAGAGACCCAGTACTTC,CASSESGGGYQETQYF
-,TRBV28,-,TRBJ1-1,TGTGCCAGCAGTTCGAGGACACCGCGGGGCACTGAAGCTTTCTTT,CASSSRTPRGTEAFF
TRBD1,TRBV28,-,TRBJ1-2,TGTGCCAGCAGTTTAACGGGACAGGGGGTACCGGTCGCCTATGGCTACACCTTC,CASSLTGQGVPVAYGYTF
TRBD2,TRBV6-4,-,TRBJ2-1,TGTGCCAGCAGTGAGACTAGCGGGGTAGGGAATGAGCAGTTCTTC,CASSETSGVGNEQFF
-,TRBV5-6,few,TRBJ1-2,TGTGCCAGCAGCCGGGGAGGAAAGTTCTATGGCTACACCTTC,CASSRGGKFYGYTF
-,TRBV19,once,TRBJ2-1,TGTGCCAGTAGTAAAGGGGCACCGTTTTACAATGAGCAGTTCTTC,CASSKGAPFYNEQFF
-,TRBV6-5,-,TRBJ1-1,TGTGCCAGCACCCCAACGGAGTATACTGAAGCTTTCTTT,CASTPTEYTEAFF
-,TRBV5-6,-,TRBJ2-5,TGTGCCAGCAGACAGGCAATCGAAAAGGTACAAGAGACCCAGTACTTC,CASRQAIEKVQETQYF
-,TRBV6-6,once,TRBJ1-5,TGTGCCAGCAGTTACTCGACGCGGCAGCCCCAGCATTTT,CASSYSTRQPQHF
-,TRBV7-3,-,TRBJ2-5,TGTGCCAGCAGCTTAACGGGTCAGGCGTTTGAGACCCAGTACTTC,CASSLTGQAFETQYF
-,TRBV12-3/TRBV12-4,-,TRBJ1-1,TGTGCCAGCAGTTTTCAGCGATGGAAAGCTTTCTTT,CASSFQRWKAFF
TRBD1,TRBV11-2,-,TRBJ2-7,TGTGCCAGCAGCTCGTGGGGACAGGGGGCGTACGAGCAGTACTTC,CASSSWGQGAYEQYF
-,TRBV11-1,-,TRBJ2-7,TGTGCCAGCAGCTTCGACAGGTACGAGCAGTACTTC,CASSFDRYEQYF
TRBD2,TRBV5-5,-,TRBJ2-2,TGTGCCAGCAGTGTTGTAGCGGGGGGACCCACCGGGGAGCTGTTTTTT,CASSVVAGGPTGELFF
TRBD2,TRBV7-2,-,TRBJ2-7,TGTGCCAGCAGCTTATCTTGGGGACTAGCCGACTACGAGCAGTACTTC,CASSLSWGLADYEQYF
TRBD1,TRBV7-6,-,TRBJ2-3,TGTGCCAGCAGCTTGGGACAGGGCACTAGCACAGATACGCAGTATTTT,CASSLGQGTSTDTQYF
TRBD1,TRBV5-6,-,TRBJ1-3,TGTGCCAGCAGCACTATGACAGGGTCTGGAAACACCATATATTTT,CASSTMTGSGNTIYF
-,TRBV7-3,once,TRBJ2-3,TGTGCCAGCAGCTTAAGCGGGATCACAGATACGCAGTATTTT,CASSLSGITDTQYF
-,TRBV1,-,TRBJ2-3,TGCACCAGCAGCCAAGAACGGAGCGGGGGCACAGATACGCAGTATTTT,CTSSQERSGGTDTQYF
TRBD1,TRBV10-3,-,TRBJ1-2,TGTGCCATCAGTGAGTCTCAGGGGGCGATTGGCTACACCTTC,CAISESQGAIGYTF
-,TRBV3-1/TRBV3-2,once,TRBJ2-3,TGTGCCAGCAGCCAAGGGGGGGGCACAGATACGCAGTATTTT,CASSQGGGTDTQYF
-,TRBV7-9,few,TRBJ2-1,TGTGCCAGCAACACGAGGGAATTTCGGCTTTCCAATGAGCAGTTCTTC,CASNTREFRLSNEQFF
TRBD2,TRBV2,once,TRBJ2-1,TGTGCCAGCTCTGCTAGCGGGGTCTCCTACAATGAGCAGTTCTTC,CASSASGVSYNEQFF
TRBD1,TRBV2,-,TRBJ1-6,TGTGCCAGCAGTGACGTAGGACAGGGGGCGGATTCACCCCTCCACTTT,CASSDVGQGADSPLHF
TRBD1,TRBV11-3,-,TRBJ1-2,TGTGCCAGCAGCCCGGGGACAGGGGGCGTCTATGGCTACACCTTC,CASSPGTGGVYGYTF
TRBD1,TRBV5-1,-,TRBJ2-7,TGCGCCAGCAGCAACGACAGGGGATCCTACGAGCAGTACTTC,CASSNDRGSYEQYF
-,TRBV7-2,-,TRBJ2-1,TGTGCCAGCAACCAGCGAAGCTCCTACAATGAGCAGTTCTTC,CASNQRSSYNEQFF
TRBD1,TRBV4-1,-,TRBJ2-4,TGCGCCAGCAGCCAAGATGGGACAGGGTGGGGGAAAAACATTCAGTACTTC,CASSQDGTGWGKNIQYF